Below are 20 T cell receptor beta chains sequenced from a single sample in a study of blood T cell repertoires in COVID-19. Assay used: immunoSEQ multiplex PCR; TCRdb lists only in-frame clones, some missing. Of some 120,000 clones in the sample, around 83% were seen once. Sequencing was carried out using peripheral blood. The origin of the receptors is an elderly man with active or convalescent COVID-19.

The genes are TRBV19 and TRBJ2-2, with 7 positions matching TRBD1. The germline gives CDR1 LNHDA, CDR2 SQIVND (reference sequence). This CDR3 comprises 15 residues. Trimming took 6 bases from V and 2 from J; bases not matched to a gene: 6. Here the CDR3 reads CASRSTGANTGELFF. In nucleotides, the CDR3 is TGTGCCAGTAGGTCAACAGGGGCAAACACCGGGGAGCTGTTTTTT. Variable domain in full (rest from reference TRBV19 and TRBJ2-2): DGGITQSPKYLFRKEGQNVTLSCEQNLNHDAMYWYRQDPGQGLRLIYYSQIVNDFQKGDIAEGYSVSREKKESFPLTVTSAQKNPTAFYLCASRSTGANTGELFFGEGSRLTVL.

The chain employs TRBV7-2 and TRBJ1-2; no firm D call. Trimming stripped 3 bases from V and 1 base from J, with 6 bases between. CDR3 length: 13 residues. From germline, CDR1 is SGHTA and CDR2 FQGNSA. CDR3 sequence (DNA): TGTGCCAGCAGCTTTAGTAGTAACTATGGCTACACCTTC. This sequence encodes CASSFSSNYGYTF.

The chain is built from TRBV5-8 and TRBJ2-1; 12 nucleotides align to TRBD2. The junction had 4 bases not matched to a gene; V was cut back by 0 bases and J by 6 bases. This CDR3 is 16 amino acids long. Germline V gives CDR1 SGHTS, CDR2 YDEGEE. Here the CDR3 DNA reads TGTGCCAGCAGCTTGGCGCTAGCGGGGGGGGTCAATGAGCAGTTCTTC. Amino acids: CASSLALAGGVNEQFF.

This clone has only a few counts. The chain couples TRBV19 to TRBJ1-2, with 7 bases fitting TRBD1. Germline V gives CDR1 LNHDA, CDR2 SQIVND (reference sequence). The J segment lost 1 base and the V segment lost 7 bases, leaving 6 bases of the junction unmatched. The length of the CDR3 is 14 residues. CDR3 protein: CASNEQGINYGYTF. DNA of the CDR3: TGTGCCAGTAACGAACAGGGGATTAACTATGGCTACACCTTC.

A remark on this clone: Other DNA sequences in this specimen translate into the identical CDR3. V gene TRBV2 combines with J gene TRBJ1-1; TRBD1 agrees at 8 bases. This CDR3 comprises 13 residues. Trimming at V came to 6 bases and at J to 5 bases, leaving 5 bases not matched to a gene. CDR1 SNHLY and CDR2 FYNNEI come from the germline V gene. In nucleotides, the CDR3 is TGTGCCAGCAGCGGACAGGGTGGGACTGAAGCTTTCTTT. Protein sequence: CASSGQGGTEAFF.

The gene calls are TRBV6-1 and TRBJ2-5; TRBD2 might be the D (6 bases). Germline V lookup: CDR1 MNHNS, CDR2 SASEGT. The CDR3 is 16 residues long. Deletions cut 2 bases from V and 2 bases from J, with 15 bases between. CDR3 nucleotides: TGTGCCAGCAGTGAAACCGCGACTAGGGATCAAGAGACCCAGTACTTC. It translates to CASSETATRDQETQYF.

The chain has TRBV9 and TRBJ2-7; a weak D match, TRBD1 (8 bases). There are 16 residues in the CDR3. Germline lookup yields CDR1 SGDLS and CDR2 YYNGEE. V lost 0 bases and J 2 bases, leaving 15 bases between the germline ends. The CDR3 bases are TGTGCCAGCAGCGTAGCTACAGGGGGGGGAGCCTACGAGCAGTACTTC. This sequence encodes CASSVATGGGAYEQYF.

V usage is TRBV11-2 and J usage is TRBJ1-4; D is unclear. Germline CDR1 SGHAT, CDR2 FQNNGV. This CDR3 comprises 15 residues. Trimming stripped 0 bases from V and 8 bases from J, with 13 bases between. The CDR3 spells CASSLDRGRREKLFF. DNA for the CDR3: TGTGCCAGCAGCTTAGACCGAGGGCGTAGAGAAAAACTGTTTTTT.

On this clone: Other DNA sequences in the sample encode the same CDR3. The CDR3 protein is CATSDPGQGTDTQYF. Written as DNA, the CDR3 is TGTGCCACCAGTGACCCCGGACAGGGAACAGATACGCAGTATTTT. J is TRBJ2-3 and V is TRBV24-1; 8 bases line up with TRBD1. Per germline, CDR1 KGHDR and CDR2 SFDVKD. With 4 bases clipped from V and 3 bases from J, the junction kept 5 bases outside the gene matches. The CDR3 covers 15 residues.

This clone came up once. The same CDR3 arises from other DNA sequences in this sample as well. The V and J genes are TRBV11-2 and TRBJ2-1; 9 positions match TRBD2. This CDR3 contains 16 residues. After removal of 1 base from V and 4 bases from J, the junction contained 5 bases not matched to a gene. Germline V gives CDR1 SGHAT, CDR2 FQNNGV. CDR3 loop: CASSLVAGGQYNEQFF. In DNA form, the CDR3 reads TGTGCCAGCAGCTTAGTTGCGGGGGGGCAGTACAATGAGCAGTTCTTC.

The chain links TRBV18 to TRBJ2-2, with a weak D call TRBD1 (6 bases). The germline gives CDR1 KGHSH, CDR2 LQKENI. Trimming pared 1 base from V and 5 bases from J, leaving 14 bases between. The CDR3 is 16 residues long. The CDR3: CASSPLEFRGTGELFF. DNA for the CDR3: TGTGCCAGCTCACCACTTGAGTTCAGGGGAACCGGGGAGCTGTTTTTT.

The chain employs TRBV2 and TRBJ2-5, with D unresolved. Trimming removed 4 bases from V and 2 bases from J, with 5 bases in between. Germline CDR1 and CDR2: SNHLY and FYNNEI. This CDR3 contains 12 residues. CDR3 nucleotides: TGTGCCAGCAGTGTACAGCAAGAGACCCAGTACTTC. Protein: CASSVQQETQYF.

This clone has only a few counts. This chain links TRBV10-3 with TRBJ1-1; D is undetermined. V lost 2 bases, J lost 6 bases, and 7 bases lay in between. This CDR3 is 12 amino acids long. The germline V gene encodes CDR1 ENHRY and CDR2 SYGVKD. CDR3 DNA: TGTGCCATCAGTGAGGGTCCGGCTGAAGCTTTCTTT. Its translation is CAISEGPAEAFF.

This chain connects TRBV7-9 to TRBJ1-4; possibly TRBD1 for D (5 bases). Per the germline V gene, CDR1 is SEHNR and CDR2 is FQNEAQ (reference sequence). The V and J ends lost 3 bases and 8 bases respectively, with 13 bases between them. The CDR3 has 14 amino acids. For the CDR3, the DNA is TGTGCCAGCAGCTTCCAGGGAAATCGAGAAAAACTGTTTTTT. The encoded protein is CASSFQGNREKLFF.

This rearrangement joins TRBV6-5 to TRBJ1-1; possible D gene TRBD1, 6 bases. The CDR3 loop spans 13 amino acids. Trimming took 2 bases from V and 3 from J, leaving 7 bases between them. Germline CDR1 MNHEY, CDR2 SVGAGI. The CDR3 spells CASSYNRDTEAFF. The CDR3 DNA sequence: TGTGCCAGCAGTTACAACAGGGACACTGAAGCTTTCTTT.

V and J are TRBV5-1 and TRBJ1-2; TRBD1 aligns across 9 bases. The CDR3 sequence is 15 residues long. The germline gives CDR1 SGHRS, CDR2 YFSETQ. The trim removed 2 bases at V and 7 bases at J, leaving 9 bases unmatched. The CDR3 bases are TGCGCCAGCAGCTTATTTGTCGGGGACAGGGCTGGCTACACCTTC. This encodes CASSLFVGDRAGYTF. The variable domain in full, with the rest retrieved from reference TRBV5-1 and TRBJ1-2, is KAGVTQTPRYLIKTRGQQVTLSCSPISGHRSVSWYQQTPGQGLQFLFEYFSETQRNKGNFPGRFSGRQFSNSRSEMNVSTLELGDSALYLCASSLFVGDRAGYTFGSGTRLTVV.

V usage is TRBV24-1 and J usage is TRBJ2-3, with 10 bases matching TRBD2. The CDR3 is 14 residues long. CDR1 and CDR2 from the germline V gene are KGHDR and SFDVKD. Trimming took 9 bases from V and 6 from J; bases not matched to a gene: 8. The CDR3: CATASGGAGDTQYF. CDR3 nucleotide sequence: TGTGCCACCGCGAGCGGGGGGGCCGGGGATACGCAGTATTTT.

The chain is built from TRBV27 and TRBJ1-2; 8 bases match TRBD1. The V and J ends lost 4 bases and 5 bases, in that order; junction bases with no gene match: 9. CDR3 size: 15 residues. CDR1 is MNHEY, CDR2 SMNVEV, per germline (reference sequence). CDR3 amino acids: CASSSGQGLGYGYTF. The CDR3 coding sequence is TGTGCCAGCAGTTCCGGACAGGGTCTAGGGTATGGCTACACCTTC.

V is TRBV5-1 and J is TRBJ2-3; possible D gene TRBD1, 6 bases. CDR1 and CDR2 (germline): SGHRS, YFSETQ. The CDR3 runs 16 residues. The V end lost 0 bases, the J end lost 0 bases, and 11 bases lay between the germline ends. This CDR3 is CASSLGGGGSTDTQYF. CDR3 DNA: TGCGCCAGCAGCTTGGGTGGGGGCGGCAGCACAGATACGCAGTATTTT.

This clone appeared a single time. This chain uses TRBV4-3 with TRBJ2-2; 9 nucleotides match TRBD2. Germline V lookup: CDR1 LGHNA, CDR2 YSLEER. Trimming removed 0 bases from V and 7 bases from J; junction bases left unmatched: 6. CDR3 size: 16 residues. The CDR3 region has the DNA TGCGCCAGCAGCCAAGACTGGCGGGGGGGCTTCGGGGAGCTGTTTTTT. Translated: CASSQDWRGGFGELFF.